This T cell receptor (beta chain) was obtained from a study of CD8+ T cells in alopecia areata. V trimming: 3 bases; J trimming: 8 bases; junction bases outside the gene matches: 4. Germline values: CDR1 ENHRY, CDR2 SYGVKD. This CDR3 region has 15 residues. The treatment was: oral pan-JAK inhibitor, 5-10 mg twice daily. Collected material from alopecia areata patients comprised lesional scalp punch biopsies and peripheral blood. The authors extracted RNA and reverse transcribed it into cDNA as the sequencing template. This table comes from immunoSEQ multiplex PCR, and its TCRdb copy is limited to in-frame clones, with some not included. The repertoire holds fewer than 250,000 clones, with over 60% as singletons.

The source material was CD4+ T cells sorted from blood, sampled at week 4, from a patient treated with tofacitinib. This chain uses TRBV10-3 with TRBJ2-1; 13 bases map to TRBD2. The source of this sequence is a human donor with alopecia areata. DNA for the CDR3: TGTGCCATCAGTGAACTAGCGGGGGGGCTCCATGAGCAGTTCTTC. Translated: CAISELAGGLHEQFF.